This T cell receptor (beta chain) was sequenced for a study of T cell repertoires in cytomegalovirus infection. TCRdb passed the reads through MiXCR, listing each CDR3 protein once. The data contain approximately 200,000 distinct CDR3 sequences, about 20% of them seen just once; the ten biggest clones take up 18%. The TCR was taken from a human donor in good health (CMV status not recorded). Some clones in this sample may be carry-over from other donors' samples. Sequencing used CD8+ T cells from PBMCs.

In DNA form, the CDR3 reads TGTGCCAGCAGTGACGAGCTGGCCGGGGAGCTGTTTTTT. Its translation: CASSDELAGELFF. The V gene is TRBV6-1, the J gene TRBJ2-2; no firm D call. Germline CDR1 is MNHNS and CDR2 is SASEGT. With 3 bases removed from V and 6 bases from J, the gap between germline ends came to 8 bases. The CDR3 totals 13 residues.